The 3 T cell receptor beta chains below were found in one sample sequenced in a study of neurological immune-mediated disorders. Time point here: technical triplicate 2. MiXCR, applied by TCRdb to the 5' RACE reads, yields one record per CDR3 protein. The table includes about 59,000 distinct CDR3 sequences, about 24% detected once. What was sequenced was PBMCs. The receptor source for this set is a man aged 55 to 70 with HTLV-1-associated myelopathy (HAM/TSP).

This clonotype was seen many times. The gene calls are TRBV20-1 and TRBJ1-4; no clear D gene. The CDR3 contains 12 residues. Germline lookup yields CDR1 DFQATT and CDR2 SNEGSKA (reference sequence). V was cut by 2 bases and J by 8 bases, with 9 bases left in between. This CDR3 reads CSARRGGEKLFF. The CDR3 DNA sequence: TGCAGTGCTAGACGTGGTGGGGAAAAACTGTTTTTT.

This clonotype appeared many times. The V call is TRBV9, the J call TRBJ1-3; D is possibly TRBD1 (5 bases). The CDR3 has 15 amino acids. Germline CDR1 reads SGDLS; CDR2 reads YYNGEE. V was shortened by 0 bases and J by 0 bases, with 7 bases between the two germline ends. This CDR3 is CASSVGQSSGNTIYF. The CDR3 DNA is TGTGCCAGCAGCGTAGGACAGAGCTCTGGAAACACCATATATTTT.

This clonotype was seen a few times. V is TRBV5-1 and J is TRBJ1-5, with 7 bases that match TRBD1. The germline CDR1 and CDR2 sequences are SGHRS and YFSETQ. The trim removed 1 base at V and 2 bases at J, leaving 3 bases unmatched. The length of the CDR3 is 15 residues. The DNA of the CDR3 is TGCGCCAGCAGCTTGACAGGGGCCCGCAATCAGCCCCAGCATTTT. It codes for CASSLTGARNQPQHF.